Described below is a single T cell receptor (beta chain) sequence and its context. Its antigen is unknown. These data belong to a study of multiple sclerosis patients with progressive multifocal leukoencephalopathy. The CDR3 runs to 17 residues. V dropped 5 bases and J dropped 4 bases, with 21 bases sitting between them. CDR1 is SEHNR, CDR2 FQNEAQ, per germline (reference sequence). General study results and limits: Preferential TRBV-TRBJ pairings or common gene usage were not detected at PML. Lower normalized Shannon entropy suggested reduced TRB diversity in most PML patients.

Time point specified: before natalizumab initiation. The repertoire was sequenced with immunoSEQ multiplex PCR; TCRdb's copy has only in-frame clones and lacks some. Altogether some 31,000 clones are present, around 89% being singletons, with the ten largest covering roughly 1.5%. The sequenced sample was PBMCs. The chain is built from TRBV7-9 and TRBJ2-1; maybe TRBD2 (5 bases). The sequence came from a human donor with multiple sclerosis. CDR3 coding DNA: TGTGCCAGCAGCCCAAGGAGGCAAGGCGAAGATTACAATGAGCAGTTCTTC. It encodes CASSPRRQGEDYNEQFF.